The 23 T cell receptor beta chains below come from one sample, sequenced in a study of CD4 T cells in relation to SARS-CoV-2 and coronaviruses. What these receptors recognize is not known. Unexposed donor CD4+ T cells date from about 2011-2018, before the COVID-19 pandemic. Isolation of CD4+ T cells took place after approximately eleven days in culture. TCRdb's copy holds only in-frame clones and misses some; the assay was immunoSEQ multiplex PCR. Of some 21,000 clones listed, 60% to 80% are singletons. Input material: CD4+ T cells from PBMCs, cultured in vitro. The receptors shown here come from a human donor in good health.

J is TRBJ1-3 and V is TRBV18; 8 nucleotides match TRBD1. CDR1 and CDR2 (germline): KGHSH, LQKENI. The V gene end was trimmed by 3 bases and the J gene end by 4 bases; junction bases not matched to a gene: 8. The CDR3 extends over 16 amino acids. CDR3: CASSPIRQGQGNTIYF. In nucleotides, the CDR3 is TGTGCCAGCTCACCTATTCGACAGGGGCAAGGAAACACCATATATTTT.

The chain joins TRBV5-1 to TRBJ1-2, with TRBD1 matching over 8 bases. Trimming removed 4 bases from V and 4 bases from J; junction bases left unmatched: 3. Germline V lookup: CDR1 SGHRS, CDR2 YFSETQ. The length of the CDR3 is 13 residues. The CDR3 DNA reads TGCGCCAGCAGCCCAGGACAGGGCTATGGCTACACCTTC. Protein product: CASSPGQGYGYTF.

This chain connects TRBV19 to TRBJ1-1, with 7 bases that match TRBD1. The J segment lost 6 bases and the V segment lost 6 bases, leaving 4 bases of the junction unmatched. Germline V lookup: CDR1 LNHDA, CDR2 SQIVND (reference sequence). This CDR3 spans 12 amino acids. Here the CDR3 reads CASSPDRAEAFF. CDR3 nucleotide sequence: TGTGCCAGTAGCCCCGACAGGGCTGAAGCTTTCTTT.

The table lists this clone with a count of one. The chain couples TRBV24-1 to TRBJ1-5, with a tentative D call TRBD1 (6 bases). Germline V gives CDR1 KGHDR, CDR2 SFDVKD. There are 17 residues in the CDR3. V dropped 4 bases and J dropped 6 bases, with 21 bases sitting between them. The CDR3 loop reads CATSDHGAAEGGQPQHF. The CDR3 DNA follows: TGTGCCACCAGTGACCATGGTGCCGCGGAGGGGGGTCAGCCCCAGCATTTT.

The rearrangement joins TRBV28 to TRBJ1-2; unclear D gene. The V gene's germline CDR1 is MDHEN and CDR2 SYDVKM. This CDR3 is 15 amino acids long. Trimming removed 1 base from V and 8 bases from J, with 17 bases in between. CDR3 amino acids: CASSLFSIGEGGYTF. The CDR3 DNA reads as TGTGCCAGCAGTTTATTTTCTATCGGCGAAGGGGGCTACACCTTC.

Here the CDR3 reads CASSLDSGSYEQYF. Written as DNA, the CDR3 is TGTGCCAGCAGCTTGGATAGCGGGAGTTACGAGCAGTACTTC. The chain employs TRBV5-5 and TRBJ2-7, with 9 bases aligning to TRBD2. V shed 0 bases and J 4 bases; nucleotides not matched to a gene: 2. Germline values: CDR1 SGHKS, CDR2 YYEKEE (reference sequence). The CDR3 has 14 amino acids. The full variable domain, in which reference TRBV5-5 and TRBJ2-7 provide the parts outside the CDR3, is DAGVTQSPTHLIKTRGQQVTLRCSPISGHKSVSWYQQVLGQGPQFIFQYYEKEERGRGNFPDRFSARQFPNYSSELNVNALLLGDSALYLCASSLDSGSYEQYFGPGTRLTVT.

CDR3: CAWRGWTANNEQFF. In nucleotides, the CDR3 is TGTGCCTGGAGGGGTTGGACGGCAAACAATGAGCAGTTCTTC. This sequence joins TRBV30 and TRBJ2-1; D remains ambiguous. The germline V and J ends were trimmed by 3 bases and 5 bases, with 14 bases remaining between them. The length of the CDR3 is 14 residues. The V gene's germline CDR1 is GTSNPN and CDR2 SVGIG (reference sequence).

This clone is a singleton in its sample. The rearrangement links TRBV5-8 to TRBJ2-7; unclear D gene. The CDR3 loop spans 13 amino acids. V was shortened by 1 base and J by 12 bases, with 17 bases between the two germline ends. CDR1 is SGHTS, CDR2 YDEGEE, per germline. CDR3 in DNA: TGTGCCAGCAGCTTGCGCCGGCAGACCTTTTCGTACTTC. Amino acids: CASSLRRQTFSYF. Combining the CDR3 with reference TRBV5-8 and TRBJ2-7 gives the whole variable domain EAGVTQSPTHLIKTRGQQATLRCSPISGHTSVYWYQQALGLGLQFLLWYDEGEERNRGNFPPRFSGRQFPNYSSELNVNALELEDSALYLCASSLRRQTFSYFGPGTRLTVT.

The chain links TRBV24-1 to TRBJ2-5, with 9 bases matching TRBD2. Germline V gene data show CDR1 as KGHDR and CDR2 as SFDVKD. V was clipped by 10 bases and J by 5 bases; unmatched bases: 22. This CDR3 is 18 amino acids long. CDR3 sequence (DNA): TGTGCCACATTTACGACGTCTGCTAGCGGGATAGAGGAGGAGACCCAGTACTTC. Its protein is CATFTTSASGIEEETQYF.

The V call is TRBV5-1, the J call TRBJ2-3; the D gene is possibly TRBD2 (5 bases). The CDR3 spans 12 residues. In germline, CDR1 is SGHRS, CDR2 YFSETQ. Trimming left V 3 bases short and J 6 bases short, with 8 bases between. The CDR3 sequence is CASSWGEDTQYF. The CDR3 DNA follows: TGCGCCAGCAGCTGGGGAGAGGATACGCAGTATTTT.

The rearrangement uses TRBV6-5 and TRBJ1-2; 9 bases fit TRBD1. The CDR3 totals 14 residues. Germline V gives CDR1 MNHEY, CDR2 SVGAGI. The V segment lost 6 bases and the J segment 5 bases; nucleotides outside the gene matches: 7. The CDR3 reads CASRKDRGTYGYTF. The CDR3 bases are TGTGCCAGCAGGAAAGACAGGGGGACGTATGGCTACACCTTC.

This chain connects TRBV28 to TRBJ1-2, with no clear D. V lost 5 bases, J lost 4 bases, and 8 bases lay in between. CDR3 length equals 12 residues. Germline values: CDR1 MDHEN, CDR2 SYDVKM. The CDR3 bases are TGTGCCAGCAGTACTAGTAGCTATGGCTACACCTTC. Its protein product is CASSTSSYGYTF.

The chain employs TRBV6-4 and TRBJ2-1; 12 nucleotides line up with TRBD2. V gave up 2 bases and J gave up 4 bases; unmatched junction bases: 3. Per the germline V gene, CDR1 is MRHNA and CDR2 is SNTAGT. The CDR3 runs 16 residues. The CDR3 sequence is CASSDQGTSGYNEQFF. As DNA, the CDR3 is TGTGCCAGCAGTGACCAGGGGACTAGCGGGTACAATGAGCAGTTCTTC.

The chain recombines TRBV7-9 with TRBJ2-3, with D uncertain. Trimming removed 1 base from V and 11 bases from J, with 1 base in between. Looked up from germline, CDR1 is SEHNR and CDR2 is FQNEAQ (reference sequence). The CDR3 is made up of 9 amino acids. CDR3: CASSLGQYF. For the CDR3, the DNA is TGTGCCAGCAGCTTAGGGCAGTATTTT.

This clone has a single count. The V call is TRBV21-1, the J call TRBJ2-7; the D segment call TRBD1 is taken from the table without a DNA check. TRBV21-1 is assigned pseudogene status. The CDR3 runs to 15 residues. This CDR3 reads CASSKAGTGSHEQYF. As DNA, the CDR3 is TGTGCCAGCAGCAAAGCCGGGACAGGGTCCCACGAGCAGTACTTC.

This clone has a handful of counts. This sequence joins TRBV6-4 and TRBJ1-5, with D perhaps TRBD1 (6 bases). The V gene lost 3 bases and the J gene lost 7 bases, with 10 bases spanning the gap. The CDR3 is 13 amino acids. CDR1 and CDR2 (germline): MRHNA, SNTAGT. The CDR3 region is CASSESRGQPQHF. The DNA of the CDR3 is TGTGCCAGCAGTGAAAGCAGGGGACAGCCCCAGCATTTT.

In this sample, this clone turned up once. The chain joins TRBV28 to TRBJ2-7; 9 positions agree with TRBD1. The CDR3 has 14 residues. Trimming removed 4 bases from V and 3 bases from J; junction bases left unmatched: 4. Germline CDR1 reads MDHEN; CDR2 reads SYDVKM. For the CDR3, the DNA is TGTGCCAGCAGTTCGGGACAGGGAATCTACGAGCAGTACTTC. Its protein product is CASSSGQGIYEQYF.

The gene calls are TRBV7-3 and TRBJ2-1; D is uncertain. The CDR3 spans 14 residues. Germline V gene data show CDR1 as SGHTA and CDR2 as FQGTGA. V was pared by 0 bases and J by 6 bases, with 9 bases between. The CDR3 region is CASSLTVESNEQFF. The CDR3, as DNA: TGTGCCAGCAGCTTAACGGTGGAGTCCAATGAGCAGTTCTTC.

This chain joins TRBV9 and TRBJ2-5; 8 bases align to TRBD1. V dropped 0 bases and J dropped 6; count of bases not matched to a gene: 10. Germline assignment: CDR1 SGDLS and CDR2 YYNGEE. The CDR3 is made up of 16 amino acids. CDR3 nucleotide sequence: TGTGCCAGCAGCGTAGAGGAGACAGGGGTAGGGAAGACCCAGTACTTC. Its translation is CASSVEETGVGKTQYF.

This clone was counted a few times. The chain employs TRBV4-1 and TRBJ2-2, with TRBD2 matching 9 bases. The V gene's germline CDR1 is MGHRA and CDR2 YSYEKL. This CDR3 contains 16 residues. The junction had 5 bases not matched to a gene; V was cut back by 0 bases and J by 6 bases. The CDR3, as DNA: TGCGCCAGCAGCCAAGAGTTCGCGGGAGGGCCCGGGGAGCTGTTTTTT. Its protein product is CASSQEFAGGPGELFF.

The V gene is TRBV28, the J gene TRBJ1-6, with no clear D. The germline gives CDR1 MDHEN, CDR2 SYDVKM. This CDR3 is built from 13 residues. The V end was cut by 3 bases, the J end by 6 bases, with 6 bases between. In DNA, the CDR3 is TGTGCCAGCAGTTTTGAAGTTAATTCACCCCTCCACTTT. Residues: CASSFEVNSPLHF.

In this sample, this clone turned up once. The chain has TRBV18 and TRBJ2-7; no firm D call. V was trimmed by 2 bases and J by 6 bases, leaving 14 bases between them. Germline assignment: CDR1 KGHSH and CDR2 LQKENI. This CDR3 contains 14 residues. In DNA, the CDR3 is TGTGCCAGCTCACCAGGAACAGTCGCGAGCGAGCAGTACTTC. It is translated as CASSPGTVASEQYF.

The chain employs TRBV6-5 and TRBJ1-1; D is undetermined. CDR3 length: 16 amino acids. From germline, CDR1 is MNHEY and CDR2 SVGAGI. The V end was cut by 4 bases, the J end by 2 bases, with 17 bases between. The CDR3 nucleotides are TGTGCCAGCAGTTTATTCCCCTCGGGCTCAAACACTGAAGCTTTCTTT. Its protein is CASSLFPSGSNTEAFF.